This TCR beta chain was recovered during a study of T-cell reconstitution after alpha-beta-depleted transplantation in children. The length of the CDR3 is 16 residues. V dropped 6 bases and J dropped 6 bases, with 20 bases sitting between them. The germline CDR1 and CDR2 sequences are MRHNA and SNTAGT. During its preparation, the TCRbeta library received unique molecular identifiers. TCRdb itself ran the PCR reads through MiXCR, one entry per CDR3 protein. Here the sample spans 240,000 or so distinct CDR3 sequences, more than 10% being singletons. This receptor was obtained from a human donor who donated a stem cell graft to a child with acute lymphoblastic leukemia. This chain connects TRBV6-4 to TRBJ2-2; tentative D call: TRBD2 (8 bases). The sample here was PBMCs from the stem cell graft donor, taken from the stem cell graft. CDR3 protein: CASSPGGGAGAGELFF. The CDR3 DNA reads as TGTGCCAGCAGCCCGGGAGGGGGCGCTGGGGCCGGGGAGCTGTTTTTT.